The clone carrying this TCR beta chain was seen a handful of times. Construction of the TCRbeta library involved unique molecular identifiers. TCRdb re-called the PCR reads through MiXCR, storing one row per CDR3 protein. The repertoire consists of about 690,000 distinct CDR3 sequences, with around a sixth occurring once and the leading ten covering under 1.2%. The sample originates from a study of T-cell reconstitution after alpha-beta-depleted transplantation in children. Germline lookup yields CDR1 SGHTA and CDR2 FQGNSA. The CDR3 covers 16 residues. Trimming cost V 2 bases and J 2 bases; bases outside gene matches: 6.

Sequenced here: PBMCs from the stem cell graft donor, sampled from the stem cell graft. The TCR originated in a human donor who donated a stem cell graft to a child with acute myeloid leukemia. The V call is TRBV7-2, the J call TRBJ1-5; 7 bases are shared with TRBD1. For the CDR3, the DNA is TGTGCCAGCAGCTTAAATGGGGGGACAGGCAATCAGCCCCAGCATTTT. It encodes CASSLNGGTGNQPQHF.